The 27 T cell receptor beta chains below were found in one sample sequenced in a study of blood T cells in healthy people across ages. A second PCR, run for about 6 to 11 cycles, used a sample-barcoded 5' primer plus a J-beta primer mix. TCRdb ran MiXCR on the 5' RACE reads and lists one entry per CDR3 protein. Among approximately 730,000 distinct CDR3 sequences listed, about 40% were seen once. Sequencing was performed on blood. The receptors derive from a woman aged 55-70 years in good health.

This clonotype was seen a few times. The J gene is TRBJ2-7, the V gene TRBV20-1, with a possible D match to TRBD2 (5 bases). CDR1 is DFQATT, CDR2 SNEGSKA, per germline (reference sequence). The CDR3 spans 15 residues. With 0 bases removed from V and 0 bases from J, the gap between germline ends came to 12 bases. The CDR3 loop reads CSARDIERSSYEQYF. In nucleotides, the CDR3 is TGCAGTGCTAGAGACATTGAGCGGAGCTCCTACGAGCAGTACTTC.

Concerning this clonotype itself: This may come from a read error, since a much larger clone is one base off. The rearrangement links TRBV30 to TRBJ1-2, with D perhaps TRBD1 (5 bases). The CDR3 extends over 15 amino acids. The V end was cut by 3 bases, the J end by 2 bases, with 16 bases between. Germline V gene lookup returns CDR1 GTSNPN and CDR2 SVGIG (reference sequence). For the CDR3, the DNA is TGTGCCTGGAGAGGGATAGTGGACAACAACTATGGCTACACCTTC. Translating gives CAWRGIVDNNYGYTF.

The genes are TRBV11-2 and TRBJ1-2, with D unclear. The CDR3 runs to 11 residues. Germline lookup yields CDR1 SGHAT and CDR2 FQNNGV. V gave up 5 bases and J gave up 7 bases, with 8 bases separating them. This chain's CDR3 is CASSPTVGYTF. The CDR3 DNA reads as TGTGCCAGCAGCCCTACAGTTGGCTACACCTTC.

Worth noting for this clonotype: This could be a read error, since a much larger clone is one nucleotide away. This rearrangement joins TRBV4-1 to TRBJ2-3; 9 nucleotides agree with TRBD2. The CDR3 extends over 17 amino acids. Germline V gene lookup returns CDR1 MGHRA and CDR2 YSYEKL. In DNA, the CDR3 is TGCGTCAGCAGCCAAGATAGGGGAGCGGGGGGAGGAGATACGCAGTATTTT. This codes for CVSSQDRGAGGGDTQYF.

In this sample, this clonotype turned up once. This chain uses TRBV3-1 with TRBJ1-2; no reliable D call. The length of the CDR3 is 15 residues. V was trimmed by 0 bases and J by 3 bases, leaving 11 bases between them. Germline CDR1 and CDR2: LGHDT and YNNKEL (reference sequence). The CDR3 DNA reads TGTGCCAGCAGCCAAGAGTTGTGGGGTGACTATGGCTACACCTTC. Its translation is CASSQELWGDYGYTF.

V and J are TRBV7-2 and TRBJ1-2; no definite D call. Germline V gene data show CDR1 as SGHTA and CDR2 as FQGNSA. V lost 5 bases and J 6 bases, leaving 13 bases between the germline ends. The CDR3 has 13 amino acids. The CDR3 nucleotides are TGTGCCAGCAGCCCTGACTTATTTAATGGCTACACCTTC. Protein sequence: CASSPDLFNGYTF.

This clonotype was picked up a small number of times. The V call is TRBV12-3 or TRBV12-4, the J call TRBJ2-5; TRBD2 agrees at 7 bases. The CDR3 is 14 residues long. V was pared by 8 bases and J by 5 bases, with 11 bases of the junction left unmatched. The CDR3 DNA reads TGTGCCAGCGGCCCCTGGGGGGGTACGGAGACCCAGTACTTC. Protein product: CASGPWGGTETQYF.

In this sample, this clonotype turned up a few times. CDR3 loop: CASSADRPRGYTF. Written as DNA, the CDR3 is TGTGCCAGCAGTGCAGACAGGCCCCGGGGCTACACCTTC. The chain uses TRBV6-1 and TRBJ1-2; D perhaps matches TRBD1 (6 bases). There are 13 residues in the CDR3. Germline V gene lookup returns CDR1 MNHNS and CDR2 SASEGT. V was cut by 4 bases and J by 8 bases, with 14 bases left in between.

J is TRBJ2-1 and V is TRBV18, with 7 nucleotides matching TRBD1. The CDR3 runs 13 residues. With 0 bases clipped from V and 12 bases from J, the junction kept 5 bases outside the gene matches. Germline V gene lookup returns CDR1 KGHSH and CDR2 LQKENI. The CDR3 coding sequence is TGTGCCAGCTCACCACCTAGTAACAGGGGGCAGTTCTTC. Its protein is CASSPPSNRGQFF.

V usage is TRBV5-6 and J usage is TRBJ2-3; D is ambiguous. Germline V gene data show CDR1 as SGHDT and CDR2 as YYEEEE. The CDR3 spans 14 residues. V was cut by 5 bases and J by 0 bases, with 10 bases left in between. This CDR3 reads CASRSRSSTDTQYF. CDR3 sequence (DNA): TGTGCCAGCAGGTCGCGGTCTAGCACAGATACGCAGTATTTT.

V gene TRBV20-1 combines with J gene TRBJ1-3; no firm D call. The germline CDR1 and CDR2 sequences are DFQATT and SNEGSKA (reference sequence). Trimming took off 3 bases at V and 0 bases at J, with 9 bases between the two ends. The CDR3 runs to 14 residues. This CDR3 reads CSASSQDSGNTIYF. DNA of the CDR3: TGCAGTGCTAGTAGCCAGGACTCTGGAAACACCATATATTTT.

The CDR3 DNA sequence: TGTGCCAGCAGCCCCGCCGAGGCGGGAAACAATGAGCAGTTCTTC. Residues: CASSPAEAGNNEQFF. This chain joins TRBV3-1 and TRBJ2-1, with a weak D call TRBD2 (6 bases). The germline CDR1 and CDR2 sequences are LGHDT and YNNKEL (reference sequence). The CDR3 contains 15 residues. Trimming shortened V by 4 bases and J by 5 bases, and 15 bases separated the two germline ends.

J is TRBJ1-5 and V is TRBV3-1, with 10 nucleotides matching TRBD1. Germline V gene lookup returns CDR1 LGHDT and CDR2 YNNKEL (reference sequence). V dropped 4 bases and J dropped 2; count of bases not matched to a gene: 8. The CDR3 contains 17 residues. CDR3 nucleotides: TGTGCCAGCAGCCCTGCGGGACAGGGGTCCGGCAATCAGCCCCAGCATTTT. It translates to CASSPAGQGSGNQPQHF.

V usage is TRBV3-1 and J usage is TRBJ2-3; D is perhaps TRBD2 (6 bases). Germline lookup yields CDR1 LGHDT and CDR2 YNNKEL (reference sequence). CDR3 length: 15 amino acids. Trimming stripped 0 bases from V and 5 bases from J, with 12 bases between. The DNA for the CDR3 is TGTGCCAGCAGCCAAGAGCTTAGCGGCGTAGATACGCAGTATTTT. It translates to CASSQELSGVDTQYF.

The chain joins TRBV20-1 to TRBJ2-1, with no clear D. V was trimmed by 8 bases and J by 2 bases, leaving 19 bases between them. The germline CDR1 and CDR2 sequences are DFQATT and SNEGSKA (reference sequence). The CDR3 is made up of 15 amino acids. In nucleotides, the CDR3 is TGCAGTCCTCTCTCTAGTGGCCGCCCCTACAATGAGCAGTTCTTC. Translation: CSPLSSGRPYNEQFF.

About this clonotype: An end of the junction differs from the germline gene, which may be a read error. The CDR3 region is CASSLDSYVQYF. The CDR3 nucleotides are TGTGCCAGCAGCTTGGACAGTTACGTGCAGTACTTC. This chain links TRBV5-6 with TRBJ2-7; no reliable D call. The CDR3 covers 12 residues. CDR1 SGHDT and CDR2 YYEEEE come from the germline V gene.

The chain links TRBV27 to TRBJ2-2, with 9 bases that match TRBD2. The CDR3 sequence is 14 residues long. The V gene end was trimmed by 4 bases and the J gene end by 8 bases; junction bases not matched to a gene: 5. The V gene's germline CDR1 is MNHEY and CDR2 SMNVEV (reference sequence). The CDR3 sequence is CASSSLAGLGELFF. CDR3 in DNA: TGTGCCAGCAGTTCCCTAGCGGGATTGGGGGAGCTGTTTTTT.

J is TRBJ2-3 and V is TRBV4-2; D is possibly TRBD1 or TRBD2 (5 bases each). The CDR3 spans 16 residues. V shed 0 bases and J shed 2 bases, with 12 bases lying between them. Germline loops: CDR1 LGHNA, CDR2 YNFKEQ. The CDR3 loop is CASSQEGTLYTDTQYF. In nucleotides, the CDR3 is TGTGCCAGCAGCCAAGAAGGGACCCTATACACAGATACGCAGTATTTT.

This clonotype has more than one count but fewer than ten. The chain employs TRBV5-5 and TRBJ1-5; possible D gene TRBD1, 5 bases. This CDR3 is 16 amino acids long. Trimming left V 3 bases short and J 0 bases short, with 13 bases between. Germline values: CDR1 SGHKS, CDR2 YYEKEE (reference sequence). The chain's CDR3 is CASSSNGGNSNQPQHF. DNA for the CDR3: TGTGCCAGCAGCTCTAACGGGGGAAATAGCAATCAGCCCCAGCATTTT.

This clonotype was seen a few times. The chain carries TRBV6-1 and TRBJ2-1; D gene ambiguous. Trimming took 2 bases from V and 7 from J, leaving 18 bases between them. Germline lookup yields CDR1 MNHNS and CDR2 SASEGT. This CDR3 has 16 residues. The CDR3 coding sequence is TGTGCCAGCAGTGAAATTAGGATGGCACAGAGGAATGAGCAGTTCTTC. Protein sequence: CASSEIRMAQRNEQFF.

The V call is TRBV7-9, the J call TRBJ1-2, with 11 bases that match TRBD1. V shed 3 bases and J 8 bases; nucleotides not matched to a gene: 5. Germline CDR1 SEHNR, CDR2 FQNEAQ (reference sequence). The CDR3 covers 14 residues. As DNA, the CDR3 is TGTGCCAGCAGCTTGGACAGGGGGCGCGTCGGCTACACCTTC. Protein: CASSLDRGRVGYTF.

This clonotype appeared many times. The chain links TRBV20-1 to TRBJ1-1; a possible D gene is TRBD1 (5 bases). The CDR3 covers 12 residues. The germline V gene has CDR1 DFQATT and CDR2 SNEGSKA (reference sequence). V lost 5 bases to trimming and J lost 6 bases, with 13 bases between them. CDR3 sequence (DNA): TGCAGTGCTCCGGGACTCTCAGCTGAAGCTTTCTTT. This translates into CSAPGLSAEAFF.

The V call is TRBV27, the J call TRBJ2-7, with 7 bases lining up with TRBD1. Germline CDR1 MNHEY, CDR2 SMNVEV (reference sequence). CDR3 size: 18 residues. The V segment lost 2 bases and the J segment 7 bases; nucleotides outside the gene matches: 20. CDR3 loop: CASSLRDRVGGRDNEQYF. The CDR3 DNA reads TGTGCCAGCAGTTTAAGGGACAGAGTTGGGGGCCGCGACAATGAGCAGTACTTC.

A remark on this clonotype: This sequence may be a read error, since a much larger clone differs from it by one base. V gene TRBV29-1 combines with J gene TRBJ2-3; D is ambiguous. The CDR3 covers 12 residues. Germline V lookup: CDR1 SQVTM, CDR2 ANQGSEA. The CDR3 sequence: CSVEPTTDRQYF. The DNA of the CDR3 is TGCAGCGTTGAACCTACCACAGATAGGCAGTATTTT.

This clonotype was observed a handful of times. A clone one base away is much larger, so this may be a read error. This rearrangement joins TRBV29-1 to TRBJ2-4; D not certain. The CDR3 contains 11 residues. Germline-derived CDR1 and CDR2 are SQVTM and ANQGSEA. CDR3 sequence: CGVEMGGEQYF. DNA for the CDR3: TGCGGCGTTGAAATGGGCGGAGAGCAGTACTTC.

Only one count was recorded for this clonotype. The DNA for the CDR3 is TGCAGTGCTAGGCCACGAGAGGGGAGCTACGAGCAGTACTTC. This codes for CSARPREGSYEQYF. The chain joins TRBV20-1 to TRBJ2-7, with D possibly called TRBD1 or TRBD2 (5 bases each). Germline CDR1 is DFQATT and CDR2 is SNEGSKA (reference sequence). The CDR3 covers 14 residues. Trimming removed 3 bases at V and 3 bases at J, with 15 bases between.

The chain's CDR3 is CASSIAVYEQFF. Written as DNA, the CDR3 is TGTGCCAGCTCGATAGCGGTCTATGAGCAGTTCTTC. The genes are TRBV2 and TRBJ2-1; possible D gene TRBD2, 6 bases. CDR1 and CDR2 from the germline V gene are SNHLY and FYNNEI. There are 12 residues in the CDR3. V was trimmed by 8 bases and J by 8 bases, leaving 13 bases between them.